The rows below give T cell receptor beta chains drawn from one sample of a study of chemoradiotherapy in HPV16-positive cancers. Produced via immunoSEQ multiplex PCR; TCRdb's table is partial and in-frame only. The table lists roughly 14,000 clones, approximately 91% of them singletons, with less than 3.5% in the top ten. The specimen comprised blood, sampled from a patient who underwent chemoradiotherapy. The receptor set was obtained from a human donor with HPV-associated anogenital cancer. The CDR3 runs from the conserved cysteine through the conserved F or W. The D gene is left open where the match is weak. Clone size, where shown, is once, few, many, or a class for clones that have expanded.

j_gene: TRBJ1-3; len: 17; v_gene: TRBV4-1; abundance: once; d_gene: -; CDR3nt: TGCGCCAGCAGCCAAGGGCCAGGGCAACGCTCTGGAAACACCATATATTTT; CDR3aa: CASSQGPGQRSGNTIYF
j_gene: TRBJ2-5; len: 15; v_gene: TRBV11-2; abundance: -; d_gene: -; CDR3nt: TGTGCCAGCAGCTTAGACCTTACCCTTCAAGAGACCCAGTACTTC; CDR3aa: CASSLDLTLQETQYF
j_gene: TRBJ1-1; len: 15; v_gene: TRBV27; abundance: -; d_gene: -; CDR3nt: TGTGCCAGCAGTCCCCGTAGGCGACAGAACACTGAAGCTTTCTTT; CDR3aa: CASSPRRRQNTEAFF
j_gene: TRBJ1-2; len: 14; v_gene: TRBV6-5; abundance: -; d_gene: -; CDR3nt: TGTGCCAGCAGTGAATCGGCAGCGCCTTGGGGCTACACCTTC; CDR3aa: CASSESAAPWGYTF
j_gene: TRBJ2-5; len: 14; v_gene: TRBV2; abundance: -; d_gene: -; CDR3nt: TGTGCCAGCTGCTTGGCGGGGGCCCAAGAGACCCAGTACTTC; CDR3aa: CASCLAGAQETQYF
j_gene: TRBJ2-3; len: 18; v_gene: TRBV5-3; abundance: -; d_gene: TRBD2; CDR3nt: TGTGCCAGAAGCAAGGGACTAGCGGGGGTTAGAAGCACAGATACGCAGTATTTT; CDR3aa: CARSKGLAGVRSTDTQYF
j_gene: TRBJ2-3; len: 16; v_gene: TRBV11-3; abundance: -; d_gene: TRBD2; CDR3nt: TGTGCCAGCAGCTTAGATCTGCGGGGGTCCACAGATACGCAGTATTTT; CDR3aa: CASSLDLRGSTDTQYF
j_gene: TRBJ2-7; len: 13; v_gene: TRBV5-6; abundance: once; d_gene: -; CDR3nt: TGTGCCAGCAGCACCCTTTGGGGATACGAGCAGTACTTC; CDR3aa: CASSTLWGYEQYF
j_gene: TRBJ1-6; len: 15; v_gene: TRBV7-9; abundance: -; d_gene: TRBD1; CDR3nt: TGTGCCAGCAGCGAGGGGACAGGTAGGGATTCACCCCTCCACTTT; CDR3aa: CASSEGTGRDSPLHF
j_gene: TRBJ2-1; len: 15; v_gene: TRBV11-2; abundance: -; d_gene: TRBD2; CDR3nt: TGTGCCAGCAGCTCTCTAGCGGGGGAACCCAATGAGCAGTTCTTC; CDR3aa: CASSSLAGEPNEQFF
j_gene: TRBJ2-2; len: 15; v_gene: TRBV11-2; abundance: once; d_gene: -; CDR3nt: TGTGCCAGCAGCTTAGTTGGCAGGACCACCGGGGAGCTGTTTTTT; CDR3aa: CASSLVGRTTGELFF
j_gene: TRBJ2-2; len: 17; v_gene: TRBV7-2; abundance: -; d_gene: TRBD2; CDR3nt: TGTGCCAGCAGCTCCCCGGCTGCGGGGGGAAACACCGGGGAGCTGTTTTTT; CDR3aa: CASSSPAAGGNTGELFF
j_gene: TRBJ1-2; len: 14; v_gene: TRBV5-6; abundance: -; d_gene: -; CDR3nt: TGTGCCAGCAGCTTGGACAGGGAAGGGGATGGCTACACCTTC; CDR3aa: CASSLDREGDGYTF
j_gene: TRBJ2-7; len: 16; v_gene: TRBV9; abundance: few; d_gene: TRBD2; CDR3nt: TGTGCCAGCAGCCCTCATAGCGGGGGGGCCTCCTACGAGCAGTACTTC; CDR3aa: CASSPHSGGASYEQYF
j_gene: TRBJ1-1; len: 13; v_gene: TRBV5-1; abundance: -; d_gene: -; CDR3nt: TGCGCCAGCAGCTTAACAGGGATCACTGAAGCTTTCTTT; CDR3aa: CASSLTGITEAFF
j_gene: TRBJ2-1; len: 17; v_gene: TRBV9; abundance: -; d_gene: -; CDR3nt: TGTGCCAGCAGCACCTGGGCAGGGGCGGCCTCCTACAATGAGCAGTTCTTC; CDR3aa: CASSTWAGAASYNEQFF
j_gene: TRBJ2-4; len: 13; v_gene: TRBV11-2; abundance: -; d_gene: -; CDR3nt: TGTGCCAGCAGCTTATGGACCTCGTACATTCAGTACTTC; CDR3aa: CASSLWTSYIQYF
j_gene: TRBJ1-2; len: 14; v_gene: TRBV6-1; abundance: -; d_gene: TRBD1; CDR3nt: TGTGCCAGCAGCGAAGGGGGCAGTTTCTATGGCTACACCTTC; CDR3aa: CASSEGGSFYGYTF
j_gene: TRBJ2-2; len: 15; v_gene: TRBV6-5; abundance: -; d_gene: TRBD1; CDR3nt: TGTGCCAGCAGTCCCCGGGACAGGCAGGTTGGGGAGCTGTTTTTT; CDR3aa: CASSPRDRQVGELFF
j_gene: TRBJ1-1; len: 14; v_gene: TRBV6-1; abundance: -; d_gene: TRBD1; CDR3nt: TGTGCCAGCAGTGATCCGGGACAGCTCACTGAAGCTTTCTTT; CDR3aa: CASSDPGQLTEAFF
j_gene: TRBJ2-1; len: 18; v_gene: TRBV7-3; abundance: -; d_gene: -; CDR3nt: TGTGCCAGCAGCTTCGGCGGGAACTACCCTCCCCCCTACAATGAGCAGTTCTTC; CDR3aa: CASSFGGNYPPPYNEQFF
j_gene: TRBJ2-7; len: 16; v_gene: TRBV27; abundance: -; d_gene: -; CDR3nt: TGTGCCAGCAGTCTCATACCGGGACCCCTGATCTACGAGCAGTACTTC; CDR3aa: CASSLIPGPLIYEQYF
j_gene: TRBJ2-2; len: 18; v_gene: TRBV7-2; abundance: -; d_gene: TRBD1; CDR3nt: TGTGCCAGCAGCTCCCTCAGAGGACAGGGGATAGACACCGGGGAGCTGTTTTTT; CDR3aa: CASSSLRGQGIDTGELFF
j_gene: TRBJ1-5; len: 14; v_gene: TRBV28; abundance: -; d_gene: -; CDR3nt: TGTGCCAGCAGTTTGGTTAGGGGGAATCAGCCCCAGCATTTT; CDR3aa: CASSLVRGNQPQHF
j_gene: TRBJ1-6; len: 15; v_gene: TRBV5-1; abundance: -; d_gene: -; CDR3nt: TGCGCCAGCAGCCGCAGGCCGGGGGATAATTCACCCCTCCACTTT; CDR3aa: CASSRRPGDNSPLHF
j_gene: TRBJ2-7; len: 17; v_gene: TRBV7-9; abundance: -; d_gene: TRBD2; CDR3nt: TGTGCCAGCAGCTTACTTTTTAGCGGGGGGTCCTCCTACGAGCAGTACTTC; CDR3aa: CASSLLFSGGSSYEQYF
j_gene: TRBJ2-7; len: 15; v_gene: TRBV11-2; abundance: -; d_gene: -; CDR3nt: TGTGCCAGCAGCTTAGAGGCAGGGTTGAGCTACGAGCAGTACTTC; CDR3aa: CASSLEAGLSYEQYF
j_gene: TRBJ1-3; len: 17; v_gene: TRBV11-2; abundance: -; d_gene: TRBD1; CDR3nt: TGTGCCAGCAGCAAACTCCCGGACAGGGTCACTGGAAACACCATATATTTT; CDR3aa: CASSKLPDRVTGNTIYF
j_gene: TRBJ2-7; len: 15; v_gene: TRBV7-4; abundance: -; d_gene: TRBD2; CDR3nt: TGTGCCAGCAGCTGCAACAAGGAAGGGCTAGCGGATGAGTACTTC; CDR3aa: CASSCNKEGLADEYF
j_gene: TRBJ2-1; len: 18; v_gene: TRBV10-3; abundance: -; d_gene: TRBD1; CDR3nt: TGTGCCATCAGTGAGTCTCTAGCCGGGACAGGGAGAATGAATGAGCAGTTCTTC; CDR3aa: CAISESLAGTGRMNEQFF
j_gene: TRBJ2-3; len: 14; v_gene: TRBV7-9; abundance: -; d_gene: -; CDR3nt: TGTGCCAGCAGTCAACGCCGGGTCGCAGATACGCAGTATTTT; CDR3aa: CASSQRRVADTQYF
j_gene: TRBJ1-2; len: 13; v_gene: TRBV6-5; abundance: -; d_gene: -; CDR3nt: TGTGCCAGCAGCCCAGGACCTTACTATGGCTACACCTTC; CDR3aa: CASSPGPYYGYTF
j_gene: TRBJ2-3; len: 15; v_gene: TRBV19; abundance: -; d_gene: -; CDR3nt: TGTGCCAGTAGTATAGATCTATCCGGTGGAGATACGCAGTATTTT; CDR3aa: CASSIDLSGGDTQYF
j_gene: TRBJ1-6; len: 15; v_gene: TRBV5-1; abundance: -; d_gene: -; CDR3nt: TGCGCCAGCAGCCTCACGACTGACCGAAATTCACCCCTCCACTTT; CDR3aa: CASSLTTDRNSPLHF
j_gene: TRBJ2-7; len: 16; v_gene: TRBV27; abundance: -; d_gene: -; CDR3nt: TGTGCCAGCAGTTTATCGATTGTAACCTCTCCCTACGAGCAGTACTTC; CDR3aa: CASSLSIVTSPYEQYF
j_gene: TRBJ2-6; len: 18; v_gene: TRBV7-3; abundance: -; d_gene: -; CDR3nt: TGTGCCAGCAGCTTATTTGTCCGGGGGAGCTCTGGGGCCAACGTCCTGACTTTC; CDR3aa: CASSLFVRGSSGANVLTF
j_gene: TRBJ1-5; len: 14; v_gene: TRBV30; abundance: -; d_gene: -; CDR3nt: TGTGCCTGGACTCCGAGCGGCGACAATCAGCCCCAGCATTTT; CDR3aa: CAWTPSGDNQPQHF
j_gene: TRBJ1-2; len: 11; v_gene: TRBV19; abundance: -; d_gene: -; CDR3nt: TGTGCCAGTAGCGCAGGGATTGGCTACACCTTC; CDR3aa: CASSAGIGYTF
j_gene: TRBJ2-3; len: 14; v_gene: TRBV10-3; abundance: -; d_gene: TRBD2; CDR3nt: TGTGCCATCAGTGCTTACGCCGGGACTAGCGGGATTATTTTT; CDR3aa: CAISAYAGTSGIIF
j_gene: TRBJ2-7; len: 14; v_gene: TRBV7-6; abundance: -; d_gene: -; CDR3nt: TGTGCCAGCAGCTTAAACCCAGGGGTAATCGAGCAGTACTTC; CDR3aa: CASSLNPGVIEQYF
j_gene: TRBJ1-1; len: 14; v_gene: TRBV27; abundance: -; d_gene: -; CDR3nt: TGTGCCAGCAGTTTAAGAGGGATGAACACTGAAGCTTTCTTT; CDR3aa: CASSLRGMNTEAFF
j_gene: TRBJ2-6; len: 17; v_gene: TRBV9; abundance: -; d_gene: -; CDR3nt: TGTGCCAGCAGCGTAGCAATAGGCCTCTCTGGGGCCAACGTCCTGACTTTC; CDR3aa: CASSVAIGLSGANVLTF